This TCR beta chain was profiled in a study of early T cells in non-severe SARS-CoV-2 infection. Study-level results: Missing private and CD4 specificities, VDJdb matching favored anti-spike CD8 responses.

The ends were cut back, 3 bases at V and 3 bases at J, with 20 bases in the middle. The germline CDR1 and CDR2 sequences are SGHTA and FQGNSA. The CDR3 is made up of 17 amino acids. Ten or more counts support this clonotype. Its specificity is not known. TCRdb used MiXCR to reprocess the 5' RACE reads, holding one entry per CDR3 protein. The repertoire holds roughly 60,000 distinct CDR3 sequences, with roughly 13% as singletons. The gene calls are TRBV7-2 and TRBJ2-5, with D possibly TRBD2 on 6 matching bases. This TCR came from an adult who was a healthcare worker with PCR-confirmed SARS-CoV-2 infection or an uninfected control (not recorded which). The sample was whole blood. The DNA for the CDR3 is TGTGCCAGCAGCTTCTCGGCGTCGACTAGACTGAAAGAGACCCAGTACTTC. It codes for CASSFSASTRLKETQYF.